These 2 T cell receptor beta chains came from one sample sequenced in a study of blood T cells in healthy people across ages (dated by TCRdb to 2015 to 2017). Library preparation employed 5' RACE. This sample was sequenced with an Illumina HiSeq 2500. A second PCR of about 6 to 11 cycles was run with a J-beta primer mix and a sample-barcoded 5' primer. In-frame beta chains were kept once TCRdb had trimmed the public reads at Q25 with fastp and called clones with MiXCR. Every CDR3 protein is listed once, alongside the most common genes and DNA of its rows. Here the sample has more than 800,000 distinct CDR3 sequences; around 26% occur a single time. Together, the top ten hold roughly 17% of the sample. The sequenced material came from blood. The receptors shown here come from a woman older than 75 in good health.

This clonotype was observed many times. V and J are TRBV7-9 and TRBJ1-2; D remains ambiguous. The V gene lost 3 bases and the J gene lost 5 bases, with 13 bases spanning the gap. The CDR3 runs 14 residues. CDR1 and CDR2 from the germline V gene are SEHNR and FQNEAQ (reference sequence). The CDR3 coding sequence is TGTGCCAGCAGCTTTGAGGGCAGGAGATATGGCTACACCTTC. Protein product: CASSFEGRRYGYTF.

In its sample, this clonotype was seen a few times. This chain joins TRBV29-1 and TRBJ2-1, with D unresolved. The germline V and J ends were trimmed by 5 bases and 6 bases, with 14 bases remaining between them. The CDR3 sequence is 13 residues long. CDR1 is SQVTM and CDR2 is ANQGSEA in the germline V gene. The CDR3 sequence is CSVCPDHLNEQFF. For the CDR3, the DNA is TGCAGCGTTTGCCCGGACCATCTCAATGAGCAGTTCTTC.